Here is one T cell receptor (beta chain) with its context. The data stem from a study of blood T cell repertoires in COVID-19. Turning to the study itself: The origin of the acute and convalescent COVID-19 samples was the United States, Italy and Spain. PBMCs, B-cell-depleted T cells, or T cells provided the cDNA or gDNA that made up the material.

V lost 3 bases to trimming and J lost 5 bases, with 13 bases between them. The CDR3 sequence is 14 residues long. Germline-derived CDR1 and CDR2 are MNHEY and SMNVEV (reference sequence). As originally analysed: Amplification of reference gene primers was used by the study to estimate nucleated cell counts. Measured with immunoSEQ multiplex PCR; TCRdb has only the in-frame clones, and not every one. Clone size and V and J calls were adopted from that table, with D and trimming inferred from the DNA. The sample contains some 180,000 clones, approximately 85% of which appear only once. The sequenced sample consisted of peripheral blood. The chain links TRBV27 to TRBJ1-2; D is ambiguous. The receptor's source is a woman aged 55 to 70 with acute or convalescent COVID-19. DNA of the CDR3: TGTGCCAGCAGTTTGGGGAATCCGGGATATGGCTACACCTTC. Its translation is CASSLGNPGYGYTF.